Listed here are 10 T cell receptor beta chains from one sample, sequenced in a study of control samples from healthy donors and cancer patients. The method was immunoSEQ multiplex PCR; TCRdb's version includes in-frame clones alone and lacks a portion of them. Of approximately 88,000 clones in the sample, more than 85% were seen once. Source material: blood. The origin of the receptors is a woman in her twenties or thirties in good health.

This chain uses TRBV4-1 with TRBJ1-1, with 7 bases fitting TRBD1. The ends lost 6 bases at V and 0 bases at J; junction bases unmatched: 7. Germline CDR1 is MGHRA and CDR2 is YSYEKL. The CDR3 contains 15 residues. CDR3 DNA: TGCGCCAGCAGTAGACAGGGTTTCATGAACACTGAAGCTTTCTTT. The encoded protein is CASSRQGFMNTEAFF.

The V and J genes are TRBV3-1 (or the pseudogene TRBV3-2) and TRBJ1-3; D is unclear. Trimming cost V 0 bases and J 0 bases, with 9 bases left between them. The CDR3 is made up of 16 amino acids. Germline V gene lookup returns CDR1 LGHDT and CDR2 YNNKEL (reference sequence). The CDR3 is CASSQEVGSSGNTIYF. The CDR3 region has the DNA TGTGCCAGCAGCCAAGAGGTAGGAAGCTCTGGAAACACCATATATTTT.

This clone was detected a few times. The gene calls are TRBV9 and TRBJ1-4; D remains unclear. V lost 0 bases to trimming and J lost 8 bases, with 17 bases between them. Germline assignment: CDR1 SGDLS and CDR2 YYNGEE. The CDR3 totals 16 residues. The CDR3 sequence is CASSVGSSDNGEKLFF. As DNA, the CDR3 is TGTGCCAGCAGCGTAGGTTCCTCAGATAATGGGGAAAAACTGTTTTTT.

The rearrangement links TRBV14 to TRBJ1-6; D gene ambiguous. Between the trimmed V and J ends, which lost 0 bases and 7 bases, there was a span of 7 bases. The germline V gene encodes CDR1 SGHDN and CDR2 FVKESK. The CDR3 has 14 residues. The CDR3 DNA reads TGTGCCAGCAGCCAAGAAAGTGGGAATTCACCCCTCCACTTT. The encoded protein is CASSQESGNSPLHF.

The CDR3 is CASSMKVMGDRPYEAFF. DNA for the CDR3: TGTGCCAGTAGTATGAAAGTCATGGGGGACAGGCCATATGAAGCTTTCTTT. V gene TRBV19 combines with J gene TRBJ1-1; 8 nucleotides line up with TRBD1. The CDR3 extends over 17 amino acids. V was clipped by 3 bases and J by 7 bases; unmatched bases: 16. Germline-derived CDR1 and CDR2 are LNHDA and SQIVND (reference sequence).

This chain joins TRBV2 and TRBJ1-1; D is ambiguous. Germline CDR1 SNHLY, CDR2 FYNNEI. CDR3 length: 14 residues. V was trimmed by 3 bases and J by 1 base, leaving 9 bases between them. The CDR3 is CASSDSFKNTEAFF. The CDR3 DNA follows: TGTGCCAGCAGTGACAGTTTCAAGAACACTGAAGCTTTCTTT.

This chain uses TRBV9 with TRBJ1-2; D uncertain. From germline, CDR1 is SGDLS and CDR2 YYNGEE. The CDR3 contains 12 residues. The ends were cut back, 0 bases at V and 5 bases at J, with 5 bases in the middle. This CDR3 is CASSVGDYGYTF. CDR3 DNA sequence: TGTGCCAGCAGCGTAGGAGATTATGGCTACACCTTC. The whole variable domain, filled in from reference TRBV9 and TRBJ1-2, reads DSGVTQTPKHLITATGQRVTLRCSPRSGDLSVYWYQQSLDQGLQFLIQYYNGEERAKGNILERFSAQQFPDLHSELNLSSLELGDSALYFCASSVGDYGYTFGSGTRLTVV.

This chain links TRBV7-9 with TRBJ1-6, with TRBD1 matching over 9 bases. The CDR3 sequence is 15 residues long. The germline CDR1 and CDR2 sequences are SEHNR and FQNEAQ (reference sequence). V dropped 5 bases and J dropped 11; count of bases not matched to a gene: 10. CDR3 bases: TGTGCCAGCAGCCAAGGGGGGACAGGGTTGCCACCCCTCCACTTT. Translating it yields CASSQGGTGLPPLHF.

The chain couples TRBV2 to TRBJ2-7, with 7 positions matching TRBD1. The CDR3 contains 14 residues. Germline CDR1 is SNHLY and CDR2 is FYNNEI. V gave up 6 bases and J gave up 6 bases; unmatched junction bases: 11. As DNA, the CDR3 is TGTGCCAGCAGCGCTGACAGGGCTCCAGTCGAGCAGTACTTC. Translation gives CASSADRAPVEQYF.

The chain has TRBV5-1 and TRBJ1-3, with D possibly TRBD1 on 5 matching bases. Germline lookup yields CDR1 SGHRS and CDR2 YFSETQ. The CDR3 has 13 amino acids. Deletions cut 4 bases from V and 8 bases from J, with 13 bases between. In DNA form, the CDR3 reads TGCGCCAGCAGCCTACAAGGGGCTGACACCATATATTTT. Encoded protein: CASSLQGADTIYF.